This TCR beta chain was identified in a study of a mutant IDH1 vaccine in newly diagnosed glioma. Study at large: Investigators started vaccination 4-6 weeks after radiotherapy alone, or with temozolomide cycles. Pretreatment consisted of radiotherapy, temozolomide, or both, with most receiving both. Weeks 35 and 47 hosted visits V12 and V13, respectively.

Trimming shortened V by 4 bases and J by 6 bases, and 18 bases separated the two germline ends. The CDR3 sequence is 15 residues long. Germline V gene sequence: CDR1 MGHRA, CDR2 YSYEKL. Stated time point: week 35, safety follow-up. Every vaccine dose comprised 300 ug of mutant IDH1 20-mer peptide plus topical imiquimod. In every donor, the tumor was a new WHO grade 3 or 4 IDH1-mutant, ATRX-lost astrocytoma. On this clone itself: No antigen is known for it.

Data came from immunoSEQ multiplex PCR; TCRdb stores just in-frame clones and leaves some out. The sample yields fewer than 55,000 clones, 81% seen once. The sequence derives from a woman aged 40 to 50 with glioma. Some clones in this sample may be carry-over from other donors' samples. This chain joins TRBV4-1 and TRBJ1-2; D is perhaps TRBD1 (5 bases). The specimen was PBMCs, collected from a glioma patient whose treatment included an IDH1 peptide vaccine. CDR3 sequence (DNA): TGCGCCAGCAGCCCCGAGGGACGTCGAGAAGATGGCTACACCTTC. It is translated as CASSPEGRREDGYTF.